The clone carrying this T cell receptor (beta chain) occurred many times. Germline CDR1 reads LGHDT; CDR2 reads YNNKEL (reference sequence). The CDR3 runs to 11 residues. V was cut by 3 bases and J by 6 bases, with 5 bases left in between. Time point meaning: patch test 3, about 24 weeks after DPC sensitization. Treatment indicated: therapeutic diphenylcyclopropenone sensitization with weekly scalp DPC. Unfractionated whole blood yielded total RNA. Alopecia patients deemed DPC-suitable, aged 18 to 70, excluding pregnancy. The sample is drawn from a study of human T cells and chemical hapten exposure. Turning to the study itself: Patch tests containing 0.01% DPC, applied to the upper back, were read at 6 days. Cases of alopecia areata, totalis or universalis occurred in a predominantly female patient group.

Within the library, unique molecular identifiers were attached to each individual cDNA molecule. TCRdb called the RACE reads again in MiXCR, with one record for every CDR3 protein. The sample holds 40,000 or so distinct CDR3 sequences, approximately 11% seen once. This material consisted of whole blood, taken in connection with sensitization to the hapten diphenylcyclopropenone (DPC). V is TRBV3-1 and J is TRBJ1-2; tentatively, D is TRBD1 (5 bases). The TCR was taken from a woman between 35 and 50 years old with alopecia areata. Some clones in this sample may be carry-over from other donors' samples. The CDR3: CASSQGDGYTF. DNA of the CDR3: TGTGCCAGCAGCCAGGGGGATGGCTACACCTTC.